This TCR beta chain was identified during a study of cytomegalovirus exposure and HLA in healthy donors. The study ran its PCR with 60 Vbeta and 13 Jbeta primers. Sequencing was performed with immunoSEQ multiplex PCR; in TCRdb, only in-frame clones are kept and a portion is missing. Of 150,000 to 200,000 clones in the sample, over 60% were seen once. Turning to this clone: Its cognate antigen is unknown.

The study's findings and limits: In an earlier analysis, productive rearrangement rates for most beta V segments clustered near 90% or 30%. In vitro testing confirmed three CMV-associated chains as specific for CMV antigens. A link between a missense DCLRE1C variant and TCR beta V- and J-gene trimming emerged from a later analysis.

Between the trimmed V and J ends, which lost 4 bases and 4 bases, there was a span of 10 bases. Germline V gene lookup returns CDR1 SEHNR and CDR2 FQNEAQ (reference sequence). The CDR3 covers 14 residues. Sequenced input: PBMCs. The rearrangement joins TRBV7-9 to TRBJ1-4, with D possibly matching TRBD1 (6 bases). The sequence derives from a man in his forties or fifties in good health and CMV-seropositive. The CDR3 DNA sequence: TGTGCCAGCAGCTGGACAGAGAATAATGAAAAACTGTTTTTT. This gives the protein CASSWTENNEKLFF.